This T cell receptor beta chain is drawn from a study of breast tumors, draining lymph nodes, adjacent tissues. Study-wide results and limits: Most tumor T cells seemingly derive from lymph node, then expand in tumor. Tumor TCR diversity was below lymph nodes but above nontumor tissue. Luminal-like breast cancer showed significantly higher tumor–nontumor repertoire similarity than basal-like.

Axillary draining lymph nodes of breast cancer patients supplied the node samples. In this sample, this clonotype turned up a few times. The antigen is unknown. TCRdb fed the multiplex PCR reads into MiXCR, producing one record per CDR3 protein. The sample contains about 110,000 distinct CDR3 sequences, more than 30% of which appear only once. The specimen sequenced was axillary lymph node tissue. The clonotype comes from a female donor with breast cancer. Some clones in this sample may be carry-over from other donors' samples.

CDR3 nucleotides: TGTGCCAGCAGACCCAAGGGGTGGGACAGGGCCCGGCGGGAGACCCAGTACTTC. As protein: CASRPKGWDRARRETQYF. The chain is built from TRBV28 and TRBJ2-5; 9 bases are shared with TRBD1. Per the germline V gene, CDR1 is MDHEN and CDR2 is SYDVKM. This CDR3 comprises 18 residues. J lost 5 bases, V lost 6 bases, and 19 bases had no gene match. Full variable domain (missing parts from reference TRBV28 and TRBJ2-5): DVKVTQSSRYLVKRTGEKVFLECVQDMDHENMFWYRQDPGLGLRLIYFSYDVKMKEKGDIPEGYSVSREKKERFSLILESASTNQTSMYLCASRPKGWDRARRETQYFGPGTRLLVL.